These 26 T cell receptor beta chains were sequenced from one sample in a study of CD8 T cells in Susac syndrome. A quantity of about 0.45 to 1 ug RNA underwent reverse transcription using random hexamers. MiXCR, run by TCRdb on the immunoSEQ multiplex PCR reads, gives a single entry per CDR3 protein. The sample has about 75,000 distinct CDR3 sequences; approximately 94% are singletons. The sequencing input was CD8+ T cells from PBMCs. The receptors shown here come from a human donor with Susac syndrome.

J is TRBJ1-2 and V is TRBV6-6, with TRBD1 as a possible D gene (5 bases). Trimming took 2 bases from V and 6 from J, leaving 19 bases between them. The germline V gene encodes CDR1 MNHNY and CDR2 SVGAGI (reference sequence). The CDR3 contains 16 residues. Here the CDR3 reads CASSYVPRGIMDGYTF. The CDR3 nucleotides are TGTGCCAGCAGTTACGTACCGAGGGGCATTATGGATGGCTACACCTTC.

The chain is built from TRBV4-1 and TRBJ1-6; D might be TRBD1 (5 bases). From germline, CDR1 is MGHRA and CDR2 YSYEKL. This CDR3 has 16 amino acids. The ends were cut back, 4 bases at V and 0 bases at J, with 10 bases in the middle. This chain's CDR3 is CASSLARGSYNSPLHF. CDR3 in DNA: TGCGCCAGCAGCCTTGCAAGGGGCTCCTATAATTCACCCCTCCACTTT.

The chain is built from TRBV19 and TRBJ2-7, with TRBD1 as a possible D gene (6 bases). V was clipped by 5 bases and J by 5 bases, with 22 bases between them. Germline lookup yields CDR1 LNHDA and CDR2 SQIVND (reference sequence). This CDR3 contains 16 residues. The CDR3: CASSSYTGRRGDEQYF. CDR3 coding DNA: TGTGCCAGTAGTTCTTACACAGGGCGGCGCGGCGACGAGCAGTACTTC.

The chain couples TRBV28 to TRBJ1-3; D uncertain. CDR1 and CDR2 (germline): MDHEN, SYDVKM. This CDR3 region has 14 residues. The V end lost 5 bases, the J end lost 0 bases, and 8 bases lay between the germline ends. The CDR3 is CASSEDGSGNTIYF. The CDR3 DNA is TGTGCCAGCAGTGAGGACGGCTCTGGAAACACCATATATTTT.

The chain is built from TRBV6-2 or TRBV6-3 and TRBJ1-1; D is uncertain. The CDR3 runs 13 residues. Germline V gene lookup returns CDR1 MNHEY and CDR2 SVGEGT. The germline V and J ends were trimmed by 8 bases and 0 bases, with 10 bases remaining between them. The CDR3 sequence: CASGLNLNTEAFF. For the CDR3, the DNA is TGTGCCAGCGGGCTCAATTTGAACACTGAAGCTTTCTTT.

In its sample, this clonotype was seen once. J is TRBJ1-1 and V is TRBV9, with 7 nucleotides matching TRBD1. Trimming at V came to 3 bases and at J to 4 bases, leaving 3 bases not matched to a gene. Germline CDR1 and CDR2: SGDLS and YYNGEE. The CDR3 contains 13 residues. DNA for the CDR3: TGTGCCAGCAGCGGCTCAGGGGGCACTGAAGCTTTCTTT. Protein product: CASSGSGGTEAFF.

The chain uses TRBV14 and TRBJ2-1; 7 bases line up with TRBD2. Germline CDR1 is SGHDN and CDR2 is FVKESK. This CDR3 is 15 amino acids long. V shed 1 base and J 2 bases; nucleotides not matched to a gene: 2. The CDR3 nucleotides are TGTGCCAGCAGCCAAGCACTAGCGCCCTACAATGAGCAGTTCTTC. It encodes CASSQALAPYNEQFF.

The rearrangement joins TRBV2 to TRBJ2-1; a weak D match, TRBD1 (6 bases). This CDR3 contains 12 residues. Germline assignment: CDR1 SNHLY and CDR2 FYNNEI. Trimming removed 11 bases from V and 5 bases from J, with 13 bases in between. CDR3 in amino acids: CAVQGSDNEQFF. The CDR3 DNA is TGTGCCGTACAGGGATCCGACAATGAGCAGTTCTTC.

The chain uses TRBV29-1 and TRBJ1-2, with 11 bases matching TRBD1. V lost 1 base and J lost 5; bases outside the gene matches: 3. The CDR3 totals 14 residues. CDR1 is SQVTM, CDR2 ANQGSEA, per germline. CDR3 nucleotides: TGCAGCGTTGAAGGGACAGGGGGCTTTTATGGCTACACCTTC. Translating it yields CSVEGTGGFYGYTF.

The rearrangement links TRBV27 to TRBJ1-5; D is undetermined. This CDR3 has 13 residues. Per germline, CDR1 MNHEY and CDR2 SMNVEV (reference sequence). V shed 2 bases and J shed 4 bases, with 6 bases lying between them. The CDR3 region has the DNA TGTGCCAGCAGTTTAAATGGGAATCAGCCCCAGCATTTT. Its translation is CASSLNGNQPQHF.

V usage is TRBV7-9 and J usage is TRBJ2-7, with TRBD1 as a possible D gene (6 bases). V lost 7 bases and J 2 bases, leaving 6 bases between the germline ends. The germline V gene encodes CDR1 SEHNR and CDR2 FQNEAQ (reference sequence). CDR3 length: 11 amino acids. In DNA form, the CDR3 reads TGTGCCAGCAAGGGGGCCTACGAGCAGTACTTC. It codes for CASKGAYEQYF.

The V call is TRBV28, the J call TRBJ2-7; TRBD2 might be the D (6 bases). There are 13 residues in the CDR3. Germline CDR1 reads MDHEN; CDR2 reads SYDVKM. Trimming removed 10 bases from V and 1 base from J, with 14 bases in between. For the CDR3, the DNA is TGTGCCACTCAAACGGGGGATTCCTACGAGCAGTACTTC. It yields the protein CATQTGDSYEQYF.

V usage is TRBV28 and J usage is TRBJ2-2; TRBD1 agrees at 8 bases. Germline CDR1 MDHEN, CDR2 SYDVKM. The CDR3 is 15 amino acids. Losses at the gene ends were 5 bases for V and 1 base for J; bases not matched to a gene: 3. The CDR3, as DNA: TGTGCCAGCAGTGGGGGACAGGAGAACACCGGGGAGCTGTTTTTT. It translates to CASSGGQENTGELFF.

CDR3 amino acids: CASSAVPRGGLKEEQFF. CDR3 nucleotide sequence: TGTGCCAGCAGCGCAGTCCCGCGGGGGGGCCTAAAGGAGGAGCAGTTCTTC. This chain links TRBV9 with TRBJ2-1; 9 bases are a match to TRBD2. Germline loops: CDR1 SGDLS, CDR2 YYNGEE. The CDR3 totals 17 residues. With V trimmed by 3 bases and J by 10 bases, 17 bases remained unmatched. Together with reference TRBV9 and TRBJ2-1, the CDR3 gives the full variable domain: DSGVTQTPKHLITATGQRVTLRCSPRSGDLSVYWYQQSLDQGLQFLIQYYNGEERAKGNILERFSAQQFPDLHSELNLSSLELGDSALYFCASSAVPRGGLKEEQFFGPGTRLTVL.

Remarks on this clonotype: Germline is not matched at one junction end, which may reflect a read error. This sequence joins TRBV28 and TRBJ1-3; D not certain. Germline V gene sequence: CDR1 MDHEN, CDR2 SYDVKM. This CDR3 comprises 14 residues. The CDR3 sequence: CASSDWSSENTIYF. In DNA, the CDR3 is TGTGCCAGCAGTGACTGGAGCTCTGAAAACACCATATATTTT.

The chain is built from TRBV5-1 and TRBJ2-1; D gene uncertain. Germline CDR1 reads SGHRS; CDR2 reads YFSETQ. The ends were cut back, 0 bases at V and 6 bases at J, with 10 bases in the middle. This CDR3 is built from 14 residues. The CDR3 DNA sequence: TGCGCCAGCAGCTTGGCCTCTCTGACCAATGAGCAGTTCTTC. Translated: CASSLASLTNEQFF.

This clonotype was seen only once. This rearrangement joins TRBV24-1 to TRBJ1-2, with 7 bases that match TRBD1. This CDR3 contains 15 residues. Germline loops: CDR1 KGHDR, CDR2 SFDVKD. J lost 0 bases, V lost 4 bases, and 4 bases had no gene match. In DNA, the CDR3 is TGTGCCACCAGTGAACGGACAGGAGCTAACTATGGCTACACCTTC. This gives the protein CATSERTGANYGYTF.

The chain recombines TRBV7-9 with TRBJ2-1, with 8 bases fitting TRBD2. The CDR3 has 16 amino acids. Per the germline V gene, CDR1 is SEHNR and CDR2 is FQNEAQ (reference sequence). The junction had 7 bases not matched to a gene; V was cut back by 2 bases and J by 4 bases. CDR3 nucleotide sequence: TGTGCCAGCAGCTTATTAGGGCAGCGGGGGTACAATGAGCAGTTCTTC. Its protein is CASSLLGQRGYNEQFF. Based on the CDR3 plus reference TRBV7-9 and TRBJ2-1, the full variable domain is DTGVSQNPRHKITKRGQNVTFRCDPISEHNRLYWYRQTLGQGPEFLTYFQNEAQLEKSRLLSDRFSAERPKGSFSTLEIQRTEQGDSAMYLCASSLLGQRGYNEQFFGPGTRLTVL.

This chain links TRBV20-1 with TRBJ1-4; a possible D gene is TRBD1 (6 bases). Trimming removed 3 bases at V and 3 bases at J, with 17 bases between. CDR3 length: 16 amino acids. In germline, CDR1 is DFQATT, CDR2 SNEGSKA (reference sequence). Written as DNA, the CDR3 is TGCAGTGCTAGCACAACGCAGGGGCCGCCTAATGAAAAACTGTTTTTT. It codes for CSASTTQGPPNEKLFF.

J is TRBJ2-4 and V is TRBV11-2; perhaps TRBD1 as D (5 bases). The germline V gene encodes CDR1 SGHAT and CDR2 FQNNGV. The CDR3 is 17 amino acids. V shed 1 base and J shed 1 base, with 14 bases lying between them. In DNA form, the CDR3 reads TGTGCCAGCAGCTTAGCCCCTGGGGCGAGGGCCAAAAACATTCAGTACTTC. Amino acids: CASSLAPGARAKNIQYF.

V gene TRBV23-1 combines with J gene TRBJ1-2, with 9 bases matching TRBD1. TRBV23-1 falls under the ORF class, with uncertain function. V dropped 8 bases and J dropped 4; count of bases not matched to a gene: 17. This CDR3 comprises 17 residues. The DNA of the CDR3 is TGCGCCAGCTCACATCCCTGGGACAGGGCTTCCTTCTATGGCTACACCTTC. Its protein is CASSHPWDRASFYGYTF.

The rearrangement links TRBV6-5 to TRBJ2-5, with TRBD1 identical over 7 bases. The CDR3 spans 14 residues. CDR1 is MNHEY, CDR2 SVGAGI, per germline. Losses at the gene ends were 0 bases for V and 4 bases for J; bases not matched to a gene: 2. CDR3 sequence (DNA): TGTGCCAGCAGTTACTCAGGGGGCGCAGAGACCCAGTACTTC. Protein: CASSYSGGAETQYF.

The chain is built from TRBV30 and TRBJ2-1, with TRBD1 as a possible D gene (6 bases). From germline, CDR1 is GTSNPN and CDR2 SVGIG (reference sequence). The CDR3 sequence is 12 residues long. The germline V and J ends were trimmed by 5 bases and 9 bases, with 14 bases remaining between them. DNA for the CDR3: TGTGCCTGGCAAGGACAGAAGATTGAGCAGTTCTTC. As protein: CAWQGQKIEQFF.

This chain joins TRBV7-6 and TRBJ2-1; D unresolved. CDR1 and CDR2 from the germline V gene are SGHVS and FNYEAQ. The germline V and J ends were trimmed by 2 bases and 3 bases, with 8 bases remaining between them. CDR3 length equals 14 residues. The CDR3 here is CASSLNGIYNEQFF. CDR3 sequence (DNA): TGTGCCAGCAGCTTAAATGGCATCTACAATGAGCAGTTCTTC. Full variable domain (outside the CDR3, taken from reference TRBV7-6 and TRBJ2-1): GAGVSQSPRYKVTKRGQDVALRCDPISGHVSLYWYRQALGQGPEFLTYFNYEAQQDKSGLPNDRFSAERPEGSISTLTIQRTEQRDSAMYRCASSLNGIYNEQFFGPGTRLTVL.

V gene TRBV25-1 combines with J gene TRBJ2-1; D is uncertain. Germline V gene data show CDR1 as MGHDK and CDR2 as SYGVNS. Trimming took 10 bases from V and 5 from J, leaving 9 bases between them. The CDR3 contains 11 residues. The DNA for the CDR3 is TGTGCCACCGGACCGGACAATGAGCAGTTCTTC. Amino acid sequence: CATGPDNEQFF.

The chain employs TRBV7-9 and TRBJ2-4; tentatively, D is TRBD1 (6 bases). Per the germline V gene, CDR1 is SEHNR and CDR2 is FQNEAQ (reference sequence). The CDR3 totals 13 residues. Trimming pared 5 bases from V and 8 bases from J, leaving 13 bases between. The CDR3 DNA is TGTGCCAGCAGCCCAGCAGGGGCGGACATTCAGTACTTC. It translates to CASSPAGADIQYF.